This T cell receptor beta chain derives from a study of shared clonotypes between healthy human individuals. The study's findings and limits: Four donors had approximately 4.6% of their naive CD4 clonotypes in common.

Those who donated were healthy HIV-negative adults, with no recent acute infections or vaccinations reported. Nashville, Tennessee was home to all donors, who were Caucasian adults. Data came from immunoSEQ multiplex PCR; TCRdb stores just in-frame clones and leaves some out. The data hold approximately 2,300,000 clones, with around 93% observed a single time. In the case of this clone: The antigen remains unidentified.

Sequenced sample: naive CD4+ T cells from PBMCs. Subset in this sample: CD45RA+ positively selected. This clonotype was sampled from a young man in good health. Some clones in this sample may be carry-over from other donors' samples.

The CDR3 loop is CASSPSLVVDSPLHF. The CDR3 DNA is TGTGCCAGCAGCCCCAGTCTGGTCGTGGATTCACCCCTCCACTTT. The chain combines TRBV7-9 with TRBJ1-6; no firm D call. CDR3 size: 15 residues. Germline loops: CDR1 SEHNR, CDR2 FQNEAQ (reference sequence). The V end lost 5 bases, the J end lost 8 bases, and 16 bases lay between the germline ends.